This T cell receptor beta chain was sequenced in a study of shared clonotypes between healthy human individuals. Naive CD8 populations comprised CD45RO-negative cells positively selected for CCR7, excluding terminally differentiated effector memory CD45RA+ cells. Assay used: immunoSEQ multiplex PCR; TCRdb lists only in-frame clones, some missing. Here the sample spans fewer than 1 million clones, roughly 96% being singletons. This CDR3 contains 16 residues. Germline CDR1 MNHNS, CDR2 SASEGT. Trimming took off 2 bases at V and 3 bases at J, with 16 bases between the two ends. This receptor was obtained from a man between 25 and 39 years old in good health. The V call is TRBV6-1, the J call TRBJ1-1; TRBD1 might be the D (5 bases). Material for sequencing was naive CD8+ T cells sorted from blood. CDR3 sequence reads: CASSEMGDRGDTEAFF. CDR3 nucleotide sequence: TGTGCCAGCAGTGAAATGGGCGATCGGGGGGACACTGAAGCTTTCTTT.